The rows below give T cell receptor beta chains drawn from one sample of a study of blood T cell repertoires in COVID-19. Profiling relied on immunoSEQ multiplex PCR, and the TCRdb table lists in-frame clones only, not all of them. The sample includes over 150,000 clones, approximately 91% of them seen just once. The sequenced sample was peripheral blood. Receptors originate from a man younger than 35 with COVID-19, enrolled during active disease. Each CDR3 is given with its conserved first and last residue. D genes are given only for firm matches. Clone size is stated in some rows and not others, as once, few, many or a class when expanded.

DNA,CDR3,size,V,J,D
TGTGCCAGCAGGAAAACGCTCCGGACAGGGGGCGGCACCGGGGAGCTGTTTTTT,CASRKTLRTGGGTGELFF,NA,TRBV28,TRBJ2-2,TRBD1
TGCGCCAGCAGCCCCGGGACACCCACAGATACGCAGTATTTT,CASSPGTPTDTQYF,NA,TRBV10-2,TRBJ2-3,NA
TGTGCCAGCAGTTTATGGGGGGCGGATGGCTACACCTTC,CASSLWGADGYTF,NA,TRBV28,TRBJ1-2,NA
TGTGCCAGCAGCCAGCTGGGGGGGTCGATGCAGTATTTT,CASSQLGGSMQYF,NA,TRBV11-2,TRBJ2-3,TRBD2
TGTGCCAGCAGTGAACTAGCGGGAGCGCGAGAGACCCAGTACTTC,CASSELAGARETQYF,NA,TRBV6-1,TRBJ2-5,TRBD2
TGCAGCGTTGATACGGTAGCGGGATTTCTTAGAGATACGCAGTATTTT,CSVDTVAGFLRDTQYF,NA,TRBV29-1,TRBJ2-3,TRBD2
TGTGCCATCAGTGAGCCTACGTCCACAGATACGCAGTATTTT,CAISEPTSTDTQYF,NA,TRBV10-3,TRBJ2-3,NA
TGCGCCAGCAGCGCAACGACTAGCGGGACGAACACCGGGGAGCTGTTTTTT,CASSATTSGTNTGELFF,once,TRBV4-3,TRBJ2-2,TRBD2
TGTGCCAGCAGTCTACAGGGAGGGACTGAAGCTTTCTTT,CASSLQGGTEAFF,NA,TRBV6-2/TRBV6-3,TRBJ1-1,NA
TGTGCCAGCAGCTTGGATAGCGGGAGGGCCTTAAGAGATACGCAGTATTTT,CASSLDSGRALRDTQYF,NA,TRBV11-2,TRBJ2-3,TRBD2
TGTGCCAGCAGCAACCCTCGGACAGGGGCCCTATTAAATTCACCCCTCCACTTT,CASSNPRTGALLNSPLHF,once,TRBV27,TRBJ1-6,TRBD1